The following is a T cell receptor (beta chain) sequence with its context. Its target is not known. These data belong to a study of graft-versus-host responses after intestinal transplantation. CDR1 SGHTS and CDR2 YDEGEE come from the germline V gene. This CDR3 spans 14 amino acids. V gave up 2 bases and J gave up 3 bases; unmatched junction bases: 5. Measured with immunoSEQ multiplex PCR; TCRdb has only the in-frame clones, and not every one. The sample contains tens of thousands of clones, approximately 94% of which appear only once. The input for sequencing was unstimulated CD4+ T cells sorted from spleen or lymph node cells, taken before transplant. The TCR originated in a human donor who was the organ donor for an intestinal transplant. The chain couples TRBV5-8 to TRBJ2-7; 7 nucleotides match TRBD1. CDR3 bases: TGTGCCAGCAGCTTAGGACAGGCCTTCTACGAGCAGTACTTC. It encodes CASSLGQAFYEQYF.